This entry describes one T cell receptor beta chain. Antigen: not known. These data come from a study of OX40 agonist ivuxolimab in advanced cancers. Study information: The study reported partial responses in three patients: one hepatocellular carcinoma, two cutaneous melanoma.

Measured with immunoSEQ multiplex PCR; TCRdb has only the in-frame clones, and not every one. The sample carries 20,000 to 30,000 clones, around 86% recorded once. Trimming removed 5 bases from V and 4 bases from J, with 11 bases in between. The CDR3 runs 13 residues. Germline lookup yields CDR1 SEHNR and CDR2 FQNEAQ (reference sequence). Study-level findings and limits: Certain nonresponders additionally had low normalized T-cell clonal expansion. On average, a greater number of expanded clones characterised CD8+ T cells relative to CD4+.

This rearrangement joins TRBV7-9 to TRBJ1-2; TRBD1 is a possible D gene (5 bases). This TCR was recovered from an adult with an advanced solid tumor such as melanoma, head and neck, liver or kidney cancer. This specimen consisted of CD4+ or CD8+ T cells sorted from blood, obtained in a trial of the OX40 agonist ivuxolimab. CDR3 region: CASSPGTVYGYTF. The CDR3 nucleotides are TGTGCCAGCAGCCCCGGGACGGTCTATGGCTACACCTTC.